This T cell receptor beta chain was documented in a study of T-cell reconstitution after alpha-beta-depleted transplantation in children. Preparation of the TCRbeta library was carried out with unique molecular identifiers. TCRdb used MiXCR to reprocess the PCR reads, holding one entry per CDR3 protein. The sample carries 150,000 to 250,000 distinct CDR3 sequences, 6.3% recorded once. The V gene lost 5 bases and the J gene lost 11 bases, with 17 bases spanning the gap. Germline values: CDR1 SGHDT, CDR2 YYEEEE. The CDR3 totals 12 residues. The table lists this clonotype with a few counts. The antigen remains unidentified. Points from the study as a whole: Expanded clones from the graft, numbering several hundred, reportedly supplied alpha-beta T cells about two months after transplant. One year after transplant, T-cell counts and diversity came mostly from newly produced T cells.

The rearrangement uses TRBV5-6 and TRBJ2-7; D possibly corresponds to TRBD2 (6 bases). The source material was PBMCs, sampled before TCRalphabeta/CD19-depleted stem cell transplant. This clonotype originated in a girl younger than two with combined immunodeficiency, due to receive a stem cell transplant. The CDR3 DNA reads TGTGCCAGCAGTCAAGGGGCGGGAAGGGAGTACTTC. It translates to CASSQGAGREYF.